This TCR beta chain was retrieved from a study of a mutant IDH1 vaccine in newly diagnosed glioma. A single count supports this clone. The antigen remains unidentified. Produced via immunoSEQ multiplex PCR; TCRdb's table is partial and in-frame only. In the table there are about 60,000 clones, 84% of which are singletons. The CDR3 contains 13 residues. CDR1 is SNHLY, CDR2 FYNNEI, per germline. V lost 3 bases, J lost 0 bases, and 5 bases lay in between. Time point defined: week 11, during vaccination. Every single dose of the vaccine, 300 ug of mutant IDH1 20-mer peptide, came with topical imiquimod. The sample here was PBMCs, taken from a glioma patient whose treatment included an IDH1 peptide vaccine. This chain uses TRBV2 with TRBJ1-2; no firm D call. This receptor was obtained from a man between 25 and 39 years old with glioma. The CDR3: CASSDAANYGYTF. The CDR3 DNA reads as TGTGCCAGCAGTGATGCAGCTAACTATGGCTACACCTTC.